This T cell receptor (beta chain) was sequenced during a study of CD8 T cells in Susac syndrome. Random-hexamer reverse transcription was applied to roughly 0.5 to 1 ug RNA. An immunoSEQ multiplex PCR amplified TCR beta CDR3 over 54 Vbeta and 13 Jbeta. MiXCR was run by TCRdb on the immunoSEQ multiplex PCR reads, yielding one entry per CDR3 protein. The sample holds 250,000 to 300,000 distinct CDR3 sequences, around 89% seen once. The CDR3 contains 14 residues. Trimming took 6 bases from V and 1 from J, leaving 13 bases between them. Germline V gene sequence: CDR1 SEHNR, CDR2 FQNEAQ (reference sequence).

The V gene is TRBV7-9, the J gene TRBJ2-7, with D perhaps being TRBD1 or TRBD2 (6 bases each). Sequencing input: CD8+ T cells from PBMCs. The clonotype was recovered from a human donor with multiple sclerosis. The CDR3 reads CASSTGDRSYEQYF. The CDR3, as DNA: TGTGCCAGCAGTACGGGAGACAGGTCCTACGAGCAGTACTTC. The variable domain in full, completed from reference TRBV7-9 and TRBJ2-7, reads DTGVSQNPRHKITKRGQNVTFRCDPISEHNRLYWYRQTLGQGPEFLTYFQNEAQLEKSRLLSDRFSAERPKGSFSTLEIQRTEQGDSAMYLCASSTGDRSYEQYFGPGTRLTVT.